This T cell receptor (beta chain) derives from a study of cytomegalovirus exposure and HLA in healthy donors. The ends lost 5 bases at V and 5 bases at J; junction bases unmatched: 11. Germline V gene sequence: CDR1 MDHEN, CDR2 SYDVKM. The CDR3 runs 15 residues. Whole-study findings and limits: Most CMV-associated TCR beta chains were later found to appear HLA-restricted. The study assumed roughly uniform donor sequencing depth for presence/absence analyses.

Unrecorded immune exposure was likely among donors, who were nominally healthy when sampled. With regard to this clone: The antigen is undetermined.

The PCR had 60 Vbeta and 13 Jbeta primers. Data came from immunoSEQ multiplex PCR; TCRdb stores just in-frame clones and leaves some out. Counted here are over 200,000 clones, 70% to 80% occurring once; the ten biggest clones make up 3.8%. The specimen was PBMCs. The receptor was derived from a male donor in good health and CMV-seronegative. The chain recombines TRBV28 with TRBJ2-7, with TRBD1 identical over 8 bases. CDR3 coding DNA: TGTGCCAGCAGTGCCCCTGACAGGGGAACGGACGAGCAGTACTTC. Its translation: CASSAPDRGTDEQYF.